One and the same sample provided the 20 T cell receptor beta chains below, sequenced in a study of a mutant IDH1 vaccine in newly diagnosed glioma. Time point meaning: baseline, week 1 (first vaccination visit). Treatment noted: pre-vaccination baseline after standard-of-care therapy. Produced via immunoSEQ multiplex PCR; TCRdb's table is partial and in-frame only. The sample has some 95,000 clones, around three quarters seen once. The specimen comprised PBMCs, sampled from a glioma patient treated with radiotherapy, temozolomide or both. These receptors were taken from a man in his forties or fifties with glioma.

V gene TRBV28 combines with J gene TRBJ2-4; no firm D call. Per the germline V gene, CDR1 is MDHEN and CDR2 is SYDVKM. The CDR3 has 19 amino acids. With 4 bases removed from V and 0 bases from J, the gap between germline ends came to 22 bases. In DNA form, the CDR3 reads TGTGCCAGCAGTTCCTTTCGCTACCCTACCGGCCTAGCCAAAAACATTCAGTACTTC. Its protein product is CASSSFRYPTGLAKNIQYF.

The chain employs TRBV7-9 and TRBJ2-1; unclear D gene. V was cut by 1 base and J by 10 bases, with 17 bases left in between. This CDR3 is built from 15 residues. In germline, CDR1 is SEHNR, CDR2 FQNEAQ (reference sequence). The CDR3 here is CASSLVGGPAREQFF. CDR3 nucleotides: TGTGCCAGCAGCTTAGTAGGTGGCCCGGCTAGGGAGCAGTTCTTC. Full variable domain (outside the CDR3, taken from reference TRBV7-9 and TRBJ2-1): DTGVSQNPRHKITKRGQNVTFRCDPISEHNRLYWYRQTLGQGPEFLTYFQNEAQLEKSRLLSDRFSAERPKGSFSTLEIQRTEQGDSAMYLCASSLVGGPAREQFFGPGTRLTVL.

This clone turned up a few times. The chain recombines TRBV5-6 with TRBJ2-7; TRBD1 is a possible D gene (6 bases). Trimming left V 4 bases short and J 3 bases short, with 14 bases between. This CDR3 is built from 14 residues. Germline V CDR1 and CDR2: SGHDT, YYEEEE. CDR3 amino acids: CASSPGQQDYEQYF. The CDR3 region has the DNA TGTGCCAGCAGCCCCGGACAGCAGGACTACGAGCAGTACTTC. The whole variable domain, remainder taken from reference TRBV5-6 and TRBJ2-7, is DAGVTQSPTHLIKTRGQQVTLRCSPKSGHDTVSWYQQALGQGPQFIFQYYEEEERQRGNFPDRFSGHQFPNYSSELNVNALLLGDSALYLCASSPGQQDYEQYFGPGTRLTVT.

The V gene is TRBV6-5, the J gene TRBJ1-5, with 7 bases fitting TRBD1. Germline V gene sequence: CDR1 MNHEY, CDR2 SVGAGI. Unmatched junction bases numbered 6, after V lost 7 bases and J lost 6 bases. The CDR3 runs 13 residues. The CDR3 protein is CASTTGEVQPQHF. CDR3 DNA: TGTGCCAGCACCACAGGGGAGGTTCAGCCCCAGCATTTT.

This clone was observed a single time. The J gene is TRBJ2-7, the V gene TRBV6-5, with D perhaps matching TRBD2 (6 bases). CDR3 length: 14 amino acids. CDR1 MNHEY and CDR2 SVGAGI come from the germline V gene. V was pared by 5 bases and J by 3 bases, with 14 bases between. As DNA, the CDR3 is TGTGCCAGCAGTCTCCCCGGGACTTTCTACGAGCAGTACTTC. Its translation: CASSLPGTFYEQYF.

To note about this clone: The same CDR3 is also encoded by other DNA sequences in this sample. The chain has TRBV9 and TRBJ2-1; D might be TRBD2 (5 bases). The CDR3 covers 15 residues. V gave up 1 base and J gave up 1 base, with 9 bases separating them. CDR1 is SGDLS and CDR2 is YYNGEE in the germline V gene. The CDR3 region is CASSVLAGSYNEQFF. Here the CDR3 DNA reads TGTGCCAGCAGCGTATTGGCGGGTTCCTACAATGAGCAGTTCTTC.

The genes are TRBV9 and TRBJ2-7; perhaps D is TRBD1 or TRBD2 (5 bases each). This CDR3 region has 14 residues. Trimming took 0 bases from V and 6 from J, leaving 13 bases between them. CDR1 and CDR2 from the germline V gene are SGDLS and YYNGEE. CDR3 DNA sequence: TGTGCCAGCAGCGTAGGACTACCTAGGGGCGAGCAGTACTTC. It yields the protein CASSVGLPRGEQYF.

The CDR3 sequence is CASSLDAASGRKSDTQYF. In nucleotides, the CDR3 is TGTGCCAGCAGCTTAGACGCGGCTAGCGGGAGAAAGTCAGATACGCAGTATTTT. The rearrangement links TRBV7-2 to TRBJ2-3; TRBD2 matches at 10 bases. Germline V lookup: CDR1 SGHTA, CDR2 FQGNSA. The CDR3 covers 18 residues. The J segment lost 4 bases and the V segment lost 1 base, leaving 11 bases of the junction unmatched.

The rearrangement links TRBV7-2 to TRBJ2-1; 14 nucleotides align to TRBD2. Looked up from germline, CDR1 is SGHTA and CDR2 is FQGNSA. V was pared by 0 bases and J by 3 bases, with 4 bases of the junction left unmatched. The CDR3 has 18 amino acids. CDR3 DNA: TGTGCCAGCAGCTTAGCGACTAGCGGGGGGGTAAACTACAATGAGCAGTTCTTC. Translation: CASSLATSGGVNYNEQFF.

This clone was detected only a few times. The J gene is TRBJ1-1, the V gene TRBV4-3, with D possibly TRBD1 on 6 matching bases. Trimming removed 4 bases at V and 4 bases at J, with 16 bases between. Germline CDR1 LGHNA, CDR2 YSLEER. CDR3 length: 15 residues. The CDR3 here is CASSPGGAWGTEAFF. CDR3 sequence (DNA): TGCGCCAGCAGCCCGGGGGGCGCCTGGGGCACTGAAGCTTTCTTT.

V usage is TRBV27 and J usage is TRBJ1-2, with a weak D call TRBD1 (6 bases). The germline gives CDR1 MNHEY, CDR2 SMNVEV (reference sequence). V lost 5 bases and J 8 bases, leaving 21 bases between the germline ends. The CDR3 extends over 15 amino acids. Here the CDR3 reads CASSRTAQGSVGYTF. In nucleotides, the CDR3 is TGTGCCAGCAGTAGGACGGCCCAGGGGTCAGTCGGCTACACCTTC.

The V gene is TRBV28, the J gene TRBJ2-7; perhaps TRBD2 as D (6 bases). V was pared by 5 bases and J by 2 bases, with 16 bases between. The germline V gene has CDR1 MDHEN and CDR2 SYDVKM. CDR3 size: 15 residues. The CDR3 DNA sequence: TGTGCCAGCAGTACCCCCGGGACTGGAACCTACGAGCAGTACTTC. Protein: CASSTPGTGTYEQYF.

The CDR3 DNA sequence: TGCGCCAGCAGCCAAGACCGGGACACCGTTTTGTTTGGGGCCAACGTCCTGACTTTC. Translating it yields CASSQDRDTVLFGANVLTF. This rearrangement joins TRBV4-1 to TRBJ2-6, with D possibly being TRBD1 (6 bases). Germline V lookup: CDR1 MGHRA, CDR2 YSYEKL. V was clipped by 0 bases and J by 3 bases, with 18 bases between them. This CDR3 region has 19 residues.

This chain joins TRBV9 and TRBJ2-5, with D possibly being TRBD2 (6 bases). Per the germline V gene, CDR1 is SGDLS and CDR2 is YYNGEE. V was trimmed by 3 bases and J by 5 bases, leaving 20 bases between them. The CDR3 contains 16 residues. The CDR3 region has the DNA TGTGCCAGCAGCGCCCGGGACGGGAGCCTCGGGGAGACCCAGTACTTC. This encodes CASSARDGSLGETQYF.

The chain carries TRBV5-1 and TRBJ1-1, with D perhaps matching TRBD1 (6 bases). Trimming took off 4 bases at V and 6 bases at J, with 16 bases between the two ends. The V gene's germline CDR1 is SGHRS and CDR2 YFSETQ. The CDR3 contains 14 residues. The CDR3, as DNA: TGCGCCAGCAGCCACAAAGGGGGAGTGGCTGAAGCTTTCTTT. It translates to CASSHKGGVAEAFF.

The rearrangement links TRBV11-2 to TRBJ2-7, with TRBD1 as a possible D gene (5 bases). Trimming stripped 5 bases from V and 0 bases from J, with 11 bases between. This CDR3 is 14 amino acids long. CDR1 is SGHAT and CDR2 is FQNNGV in the germline V gene. The CDR3 nucleotides are TGTGCCAGCAGCCACGACAGATACTCCTACGAGCAGTACTTC. Translated: CASSHDRYSYEQYF.

The chain is built from TRBV4-3 and TRBJ2-7, with a tentative D call TRBD2 (6 bases). Trimming took 3 bases from V and 0 from J, leaving 9 bases between them. Germline loops: CDR1 LGHNA, CDR2 YSLEER. The CDR3 loop spans 14 amino acids. The CDR3 sequence: CASSHAGSSYEQYF. CDR3 sequence (DNA): TGCGCCAGCAGCCACGCGGGGAGCTCCTACGAGCAGTACTTC.

This clone turned up a few times. V usage is TRBV5-8 and J usage is TRBJ2-1, with TRBD2 matching over 8 bases. CDR3 length equals 16 residues. The germline V gene encodes CDR1 SGHTS and CDR2 YDEGEE. V shed 2 bases, J shed 6 bases, and the junction held 10 bases outside the gene matches. CDR3 sequence: CASSLLSGVKANEQFF. CDR3 DNA: TGTGCCAGCAGCTTACTTAGCGGGGTCAAGGCCAATGAGCAGTTCTTC.

V and J are TRBV30 and TRBJ2-4; D is undetermined. Deletions cut 7 bases from V and 0 bases from J, with 10 bases between. Germline CDR1 reads GTSNPN; CDR2 reads SVGIG (reference sequence). The CDR3 runs to 13 residues. In nucleotides, the CDR3 is TGTGCCTCGACCGTGCTAGCCAAAAACATTCAGTACTTC. Encoded protein: CASTVLAKNIQYF.

The V call is TRBV12-5, the J call TRBJ1-5; no clear D gene. Deletions cut 6 bases from V and 4 bases from J, with 10 bases between. Germline CDR1 LGHNT, CDR2 FRNRAP. The CDR3 sequence is 13 residues long. The CDR3 DNA follows: TGTGCTAGTGGCGGACGGGCGAATCAGCCCCAGCATTTT. It encodes CASGGRANQPQHF. The full variable domain, its missing parts supplied by reference TRBV12-5 and TRBJ1-5, is DARVTQTPRHKVTEMGQEVTMRCQPILGHNTVFWYRQTMMQGLELLAYFRNRAPLDDSGMPKDRFSAEMPDATLATLKIQPSEPRDSAVYFCASGGRANQPQHFGDGTRLSIL.